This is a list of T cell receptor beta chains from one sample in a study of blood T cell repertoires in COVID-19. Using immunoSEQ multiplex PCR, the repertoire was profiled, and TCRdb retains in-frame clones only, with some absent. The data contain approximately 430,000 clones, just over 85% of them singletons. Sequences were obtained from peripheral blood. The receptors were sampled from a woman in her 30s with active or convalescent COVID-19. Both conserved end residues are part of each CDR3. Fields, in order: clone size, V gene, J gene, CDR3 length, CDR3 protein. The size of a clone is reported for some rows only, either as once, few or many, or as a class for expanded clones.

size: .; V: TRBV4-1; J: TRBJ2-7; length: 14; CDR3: CASSQKDRSYEQYF
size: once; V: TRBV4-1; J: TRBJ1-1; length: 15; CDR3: CASSQNAGQGTEAFF
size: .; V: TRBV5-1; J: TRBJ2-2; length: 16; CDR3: CASSLDGLANTGELFF
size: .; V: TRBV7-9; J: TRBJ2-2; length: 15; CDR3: CASSLLAGETGELFF
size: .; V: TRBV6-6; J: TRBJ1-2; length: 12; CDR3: CASSLDSYGYTF
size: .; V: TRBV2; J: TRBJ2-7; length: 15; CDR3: CASSVSTSGPYEQYF
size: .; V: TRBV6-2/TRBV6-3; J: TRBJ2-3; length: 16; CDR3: CASSYSQRELQDTQYF
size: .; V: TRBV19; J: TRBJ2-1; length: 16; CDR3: CASSIWGQMAYNEQFF
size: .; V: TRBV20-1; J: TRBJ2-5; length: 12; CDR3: CSASPSQETQYF
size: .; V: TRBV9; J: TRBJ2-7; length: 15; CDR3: CASSPNTGSSYEQYF